The 6 T cell receptor beta chains presented below share a single source sample, sequenced in a study of T cells in women clearing cervical HPV infection. The assay was immunoSEQ multiplex PCR, and TCRdb's table has in-frame clones only and misses some. This table holds roughly 40,000 clones. Material: blood buffy coat. These TCRs come from a woman aged 18-70 years with a cervical HPV16 infection that either progressed to CIN3+ or cleared (not recorded which).

Details on this clone: The read gets to within 3 residues of the CDR3 end, and the germline J gene fills in the rest. The chain couples TRBV2 to TRBJ2-1; 11 bases map to TRBD2. Losses at the gene ends were 3 bases for V and 3 bases for J; bases not matched to a gene: 4. The CDR3 loop spans 16 amino acids. Germline CDR1 reads SNHLY; CDR2 reads FYNNEI. CDR3 sequence reads: CASSDAGLAGYNEQFF. Incomplete CDR3 DNA: TGTGCCAGCAGTGATGCAGGACTAGCGGGCTACAATGAG. The whole variable domain, remainder taken from reference TRBV2 and TRBJ2-1, is EPEVTQTPSHQVTQMGQEVILRCVPISNHLYFYWYRQILGQKVEFLVSFYNNEISEKSEIFDDQFSVERPDGSNFTLKIRSTKLEDSAMYFCASSDAGLAGYNEQFFGPGTRLTVL.

Comments on this clone: The read is 3 residues too short to cover the CDR3 end, so that end is filled in from the germline J gene. V and J are TRBV5-1 and TRBJ1-1; no clear D gene. CDR3 size: 14 residues. Between the trimmed V and J ends, which lost 0 bases and 4 bases, there was a span of 10 bases. From germline, CDR1 is SGHRS and CDR2 YFSETQ. The CDR3 region is CASSLEYRTTEAFF. The sequenced CDR3 bases are TGCGCCAGCAGCTTGGAGTACAGAACCACTGAA.

In regard to this clone: The CDR3 is cut off 3 residues early in the read; its end comes from the germline J gene. The gene calls are TRBV7-9 and TRBJ2-1; 10 bases fit TRBD2. Germline CDR1 is SEHNR and CDR2 is FQNEAQ (reference sequence). Trimming at V came to 5 bases and at J to 9 bases, leaving 10 bases not matched to a gene. This CDR3 comprises 15 residues. The sequenced CDR3 bases are TGTGCCAGCAGCCCACCGGGACTAGCGTTGGGTGAG. Its protein product is CASSPPGLALGE. The complete CDR3 sequence is CASSPPGLALGEQFF.

CDR3 sequence: CASSPGQNSPLHF. The part of the CDR3 DNA that was read is TGTGCCAGCTCACCGGGACAGAATTCACCC. The chain combines TRBV18 with TRBJ1-6, with 7 bases aligning to TRBD1. The CDR3 end is not reached by the read, which stops 3 residues before it; the germline J gene fills it in. Germline-derived CDR1 and CDR2 are KGHSH and LQKENI. The CDR3 covers 13 residues. After removal of 3 bases from V and 7 bases from J, the junction contained 0 bases not matched to a gene.

Of note for this clone: The read halts 3 residues ahead of the CDR3 end, with the missing end drawn from the germline J gene. The chain combines TRBV5-1 with TRBJ1-2; 9 positions agree with TRBD1. The CDR3 has 14 amino acids. The V gene's germline CDR1 is SGHRS and CDR2 YFSETQ. The sequenced CDR3 bases are TGCGCCAGCAGCGCGGGACAGGGAACGGGGGGC. This codes for CASSAGQGTGG. In full, the CDR3 reads CASSAGQGTGGYTF.

As for this clone: With the read ending 3 residues before the CDR3 end, the germline J gene is used to fill in that end. The chain couples TRBV5-1 to TRBJ1-2; 7 bases agree with TRBD1. CDR1 SGHRS and CDR2 YFSETQ come from the germline V gene. The CDR3 covers 14 residues. J was trimmed by 5 bases and V by 4 bases; bases with no gene match: 8. The CDR3: CASSRETGFYGYTF. The DNA read from the CDR3 is TGCGCCAGCAGCCGCGAGACAGGGTTTTATGGC.